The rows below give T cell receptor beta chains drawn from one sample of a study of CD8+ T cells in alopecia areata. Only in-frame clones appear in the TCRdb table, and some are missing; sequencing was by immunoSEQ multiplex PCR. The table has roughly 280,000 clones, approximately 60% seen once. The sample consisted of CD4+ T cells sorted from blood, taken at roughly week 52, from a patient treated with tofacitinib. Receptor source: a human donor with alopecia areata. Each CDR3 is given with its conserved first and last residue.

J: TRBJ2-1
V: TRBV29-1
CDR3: CSVAPGQGGEQFF

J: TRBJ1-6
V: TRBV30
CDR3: CAWAQGEHSPLHF

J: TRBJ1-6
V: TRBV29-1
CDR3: CSVGQGDNSPLHF

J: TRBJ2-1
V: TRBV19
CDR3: CASSWGSYNEQFF

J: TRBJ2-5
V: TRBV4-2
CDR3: CASSQEVAETQYF

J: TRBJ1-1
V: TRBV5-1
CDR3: CASTGQGNTEAFF

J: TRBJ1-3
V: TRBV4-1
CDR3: CASSQGESGNTIYF

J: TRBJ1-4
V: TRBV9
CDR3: CASSVLSGQGKEKLFF

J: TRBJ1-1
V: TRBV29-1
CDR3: CSANELNTEAFF

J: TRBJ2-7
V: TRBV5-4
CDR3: CASSWEGVEQYF

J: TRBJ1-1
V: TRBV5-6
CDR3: CASSFRGVGINTEAFF

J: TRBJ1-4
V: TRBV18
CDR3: CASSPSVREKLFF

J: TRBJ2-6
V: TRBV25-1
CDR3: CATGQPGANVLTF

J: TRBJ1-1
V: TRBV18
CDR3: CASSRAGASMNTEAFF

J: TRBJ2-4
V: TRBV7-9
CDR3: CASSPLRDIQYF

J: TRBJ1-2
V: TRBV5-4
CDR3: CASSLKPGQLYGYTF

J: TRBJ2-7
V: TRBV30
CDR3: CAGLWGAYEQYF

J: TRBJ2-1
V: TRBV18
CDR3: CASSGEVEQFF

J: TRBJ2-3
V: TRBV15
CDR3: CATSRDLIERGRDTQYF

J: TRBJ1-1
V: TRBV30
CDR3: CAWDDTKNTEAFF

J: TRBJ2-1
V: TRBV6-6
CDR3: CASSPSGGQKGEFF

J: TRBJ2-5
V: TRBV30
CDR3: CAWSPSPGQGRETQYF

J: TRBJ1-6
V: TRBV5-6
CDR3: CASSFAGGSYNSPLHF

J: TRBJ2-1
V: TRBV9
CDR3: CASSVQPSSYNEQFF

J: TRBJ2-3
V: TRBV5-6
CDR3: CASRLTGRLTDTQYF

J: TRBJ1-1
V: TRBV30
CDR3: CAWNRGHSAFF

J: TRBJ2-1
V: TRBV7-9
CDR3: CASSLSAKTEGFF

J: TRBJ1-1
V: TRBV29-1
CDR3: CSAAWGRGVNTEAFF

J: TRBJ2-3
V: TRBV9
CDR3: CASSVGPQPADTQYF

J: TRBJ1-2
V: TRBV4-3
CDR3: CASSQDGSRVQGYTF

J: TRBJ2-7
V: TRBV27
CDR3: CASSSLYEQYF

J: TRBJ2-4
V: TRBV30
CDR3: CAWSRGFKNIQYF

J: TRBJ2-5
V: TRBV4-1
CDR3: CASSQGRQETQYF

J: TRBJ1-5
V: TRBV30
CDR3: CAWSVSPGRGNQPQHF

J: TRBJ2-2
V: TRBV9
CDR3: CASSVTGTANTGELFF

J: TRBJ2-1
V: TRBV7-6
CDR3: CASSTGPYNEQFF

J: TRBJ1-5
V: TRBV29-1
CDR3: CSVSSGVNSNQPQHF

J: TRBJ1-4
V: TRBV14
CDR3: CASSRGINEKLFF

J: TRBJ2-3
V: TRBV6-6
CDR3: CASSYSGGPTDTQYF

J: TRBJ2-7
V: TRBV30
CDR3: CAWSRPPTYEQYF

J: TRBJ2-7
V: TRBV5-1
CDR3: CASSLAGRADEQYF

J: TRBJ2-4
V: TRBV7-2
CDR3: CASSLPQGPNIQYF

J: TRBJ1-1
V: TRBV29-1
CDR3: CSVEGAGVNTEAFF

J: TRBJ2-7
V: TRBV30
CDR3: CAWSVGFYEQYF

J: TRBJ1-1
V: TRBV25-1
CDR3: CASTQSTEAFF

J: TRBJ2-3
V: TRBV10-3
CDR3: CAIGLAGDTDTQYF

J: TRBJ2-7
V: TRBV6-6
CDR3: CASSSHDRDPYEQYF

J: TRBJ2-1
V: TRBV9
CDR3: CASSRESNEQFF

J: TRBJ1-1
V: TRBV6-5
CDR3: CASSYSGGLANTEAFF

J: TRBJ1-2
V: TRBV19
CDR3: CASSIVGNYGYTF

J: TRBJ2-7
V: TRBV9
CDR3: CASSVGPGWGSEQYF

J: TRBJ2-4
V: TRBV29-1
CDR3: CSVPGPGDIQYF

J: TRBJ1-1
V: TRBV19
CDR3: CASSIPRGAEAFF

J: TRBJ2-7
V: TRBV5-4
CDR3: CASSAGLDYEQYF

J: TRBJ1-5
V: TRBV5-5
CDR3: CASSLRLNRDNQPQHF

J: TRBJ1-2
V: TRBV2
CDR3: CASSEYLGQIYGYTF